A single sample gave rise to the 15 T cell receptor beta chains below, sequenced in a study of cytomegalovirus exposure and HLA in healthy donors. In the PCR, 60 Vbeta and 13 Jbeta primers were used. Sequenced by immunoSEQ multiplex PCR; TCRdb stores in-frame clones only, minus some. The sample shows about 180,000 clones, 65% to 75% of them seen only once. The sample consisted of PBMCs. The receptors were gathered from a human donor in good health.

CDR3 amino acids: CASSPAFGPGGNEKLFF. The CDR3 region has the DNA TGTGCCAGCAGCCCAGCCTTTGGGCCCGGGGGAAATGAAAAACTGTTTTTT. The chain employs TRBV27 and TRBJ1-4; D perhaps matches TRBD1 (5 bases). Deletions cut 6 bases from V and 5 bases from J, with 22 bases between. This CDR3 comprises 17 residues. Germline loops: CDR1 MNHEY, CDR2 SMNVEV (reference sequence).

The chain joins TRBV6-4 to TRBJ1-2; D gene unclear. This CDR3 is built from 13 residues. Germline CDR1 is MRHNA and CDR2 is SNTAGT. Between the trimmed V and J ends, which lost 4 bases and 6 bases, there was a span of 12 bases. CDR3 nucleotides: TGTGCCAGCAGTGCCGAGGGTAGCGATGGCTACACCTTC. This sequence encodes CASSAEGSDGYTF.

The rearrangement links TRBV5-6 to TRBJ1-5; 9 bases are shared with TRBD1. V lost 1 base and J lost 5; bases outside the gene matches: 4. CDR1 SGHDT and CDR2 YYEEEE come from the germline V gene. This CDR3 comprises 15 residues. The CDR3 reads CASSLRDRDHQPQHF. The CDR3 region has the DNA TGTGCCAGCAGCTTGCGGGACAGGGATCATCAGCCCCAGCATTTT.

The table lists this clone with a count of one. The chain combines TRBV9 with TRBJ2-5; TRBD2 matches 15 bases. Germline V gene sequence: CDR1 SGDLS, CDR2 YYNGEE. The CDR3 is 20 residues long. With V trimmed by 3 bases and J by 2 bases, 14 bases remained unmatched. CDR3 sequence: CASSATPPGLAGGKQETQYF. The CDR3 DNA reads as TGTGCCAGCAGCGCCACACCCCCGGGACTAGCGGGGGGTAAGCAAGAGACCCAGTACTTC.

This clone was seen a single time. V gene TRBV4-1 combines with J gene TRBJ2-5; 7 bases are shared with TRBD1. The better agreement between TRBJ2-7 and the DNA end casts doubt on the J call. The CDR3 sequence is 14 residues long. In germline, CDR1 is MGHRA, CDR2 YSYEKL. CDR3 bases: TGCGCCAGCAGCCAAGATGGGACAGCCTACGAGCAGTACTTC. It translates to CASSQDGTAYEQYF.

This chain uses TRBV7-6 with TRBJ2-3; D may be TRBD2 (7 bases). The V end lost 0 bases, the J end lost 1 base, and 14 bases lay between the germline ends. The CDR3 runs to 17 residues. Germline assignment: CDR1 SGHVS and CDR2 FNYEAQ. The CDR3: CASSLAGGGIGTDTQYF. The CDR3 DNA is TGTGCCAGCAGCTTAGCGGGAGGGGGGATCGGCACAGATACGCAGTATTTT.

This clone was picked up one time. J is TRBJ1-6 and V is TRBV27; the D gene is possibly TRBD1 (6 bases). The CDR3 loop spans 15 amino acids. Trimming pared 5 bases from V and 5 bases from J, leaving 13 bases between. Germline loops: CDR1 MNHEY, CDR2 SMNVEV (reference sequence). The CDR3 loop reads CASSRTAFNNSPLHF. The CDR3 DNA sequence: TGTGCCAGCAGTCGGACAGCTTTCAATAATTCACCCCTCCACTTT.

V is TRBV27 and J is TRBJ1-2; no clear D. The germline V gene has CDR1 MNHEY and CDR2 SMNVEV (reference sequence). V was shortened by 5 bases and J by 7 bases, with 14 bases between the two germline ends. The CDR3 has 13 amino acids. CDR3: CASSPPTGVGYTF. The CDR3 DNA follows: TGTGCCAGCAGTCCCCCCACGGGAGTTGGCTACACCTTC.

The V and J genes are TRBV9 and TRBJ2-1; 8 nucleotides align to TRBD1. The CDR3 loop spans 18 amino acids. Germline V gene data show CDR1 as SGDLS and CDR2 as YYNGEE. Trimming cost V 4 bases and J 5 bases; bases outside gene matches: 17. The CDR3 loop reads CASSSLPAPGQANNEQFF. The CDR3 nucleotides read TGTGCCAGCAGCAGCCTACCAGCGCCGGGACAGGCCAACAATGAGCAGTTCTTC.

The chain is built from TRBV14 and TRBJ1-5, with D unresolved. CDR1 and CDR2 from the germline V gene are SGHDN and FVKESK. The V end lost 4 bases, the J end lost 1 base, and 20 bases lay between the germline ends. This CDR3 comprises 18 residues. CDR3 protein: CASSPPGLRGGSNQPQHF. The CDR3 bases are TGTGCCAGCAGCCCTCCGGGCCTACGGGGAGGGAGCAATCAGCCCCAGCATTTT.

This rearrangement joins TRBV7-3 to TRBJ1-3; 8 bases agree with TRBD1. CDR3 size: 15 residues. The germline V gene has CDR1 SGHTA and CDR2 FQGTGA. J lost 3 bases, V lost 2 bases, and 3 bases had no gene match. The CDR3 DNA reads TGTGCCAGCAGCTTATCAGGGGGCTATGGAAACACCATATATTTT. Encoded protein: CASSLSGGYGNTIYF.

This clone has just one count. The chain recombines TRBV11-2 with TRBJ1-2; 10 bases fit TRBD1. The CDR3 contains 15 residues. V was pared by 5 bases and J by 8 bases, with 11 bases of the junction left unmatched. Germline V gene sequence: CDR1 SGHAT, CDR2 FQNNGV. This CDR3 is CASSRQGALLGGYTF. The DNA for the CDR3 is TGTGCCAGCAGCCGACAGGGGGCGCTTCTAGGAGGCTACACCTTC. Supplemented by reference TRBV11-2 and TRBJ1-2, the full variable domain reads EAGVAQSPRYKIIEKRQSVAFWCNPISGHATLYWYQQILGQGPKLLIQFQNNGVVDDSQLPKDRFSAERLKGVDSTLKIQPAKLEDSAVYLCASSRQGALLGGYTFGSGTRLTVV.

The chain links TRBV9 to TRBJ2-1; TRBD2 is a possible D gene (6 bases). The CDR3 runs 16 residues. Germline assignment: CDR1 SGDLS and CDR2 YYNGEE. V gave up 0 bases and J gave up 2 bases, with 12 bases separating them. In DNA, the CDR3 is TGTGCCAGCAGCGTAGATTCGCTAGCGACCTACAATGAGCAGTTCTTC. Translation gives CASSVDSLATYNEQFF.

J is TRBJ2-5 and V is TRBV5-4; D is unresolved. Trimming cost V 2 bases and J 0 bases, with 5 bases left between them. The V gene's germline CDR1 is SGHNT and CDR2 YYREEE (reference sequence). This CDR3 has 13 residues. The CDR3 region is CASSFNYQETQYF. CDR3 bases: TGTGCCAGCAGCTTCAACTACCAAGAGACCCAGTACTTC.

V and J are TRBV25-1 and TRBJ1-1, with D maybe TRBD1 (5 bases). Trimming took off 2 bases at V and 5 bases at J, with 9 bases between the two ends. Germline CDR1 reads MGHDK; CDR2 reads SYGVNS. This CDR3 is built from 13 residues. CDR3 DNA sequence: TGTGCCAGCAGTGAAAGGGCAGGGACTGAAGCTTTCTTT. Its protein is CASSERAGTEAFF.